This TCR beta chain was documented in a study of spatial heterogeneity in lung cancer. Whole-study findings and limits: There were more appearances of ubiquitous expanded tumor TCRs in blood at resection than at follow-up.

Single TCR cDNA molecules each had their own unique molecular identifier. TCRdb itself ran the 5' RACE reads through MiXCR, one entry per CDR3 protein. The data show about 41,000 distinct CDR3 sequences, 10% to 15% seen once. Time point defined: sample taken at primary tumor resection. Researchers sequenced whole RNA taken from tumor, nontumor lung or frozen PBMC without sorting. This clonotype showed up just a few times. The target antigen is unknown. The sequencing here drew on PBMCs, taken at surgery. The receptor was isolated from a female donor with early-stage non-small cell lung cancer.

CDR3 nucleotide sequence: TGTGCCAGCGCGACAGCAACCTATGGCTACACCTTC. Its protein product is CASATATYGYTF. The chain uses TRBV6-5 and TRBJ1-2, with D possibly being TRBD1 (5 bases). Germline V gene lookup returns CDR1 MNHEY and CDR2 SVGAGI. Trimming took 8 bases from V and 4 from J, leaving 11 bases between them. CDR3 length equals 12 residues.